This entry lists 26 T cell receptor beta chains sequenced from one sample in a study of blood T cells in healthy people across ages. A sample-barcoded 5' primer and a J-beta primer mix were used in a second PCR of roughly 6 to 11 cycles. TCRdb itself ran the 5' RACE reads through MiXCR, one entry per CDR3 protein. The sample shows about 1.4 million distinct CDR3 sequences, roughly 60% of them seen only once. The material sequenced was blood. Receptor source: a man aged 18 to 30 in good health.

The rearrangement joins TRBV7-8 to TRBJ2-4, with 12 bases identical to TRBD2. The CDR3 has 15 residues. The J segment lost 15 bases and the V segment lost 6 bases, leaving 15 bases of the junction unmatched. Germline lookup yields CDR1 SGHVS and CDR2 FQNEAQ. DNA of the CDR3: TGTGCCAGCAGGGAACTAGCGGGGGGATACAATGAGCGGTACTTC. The encoded protein is CASRELAGGYNERYF. Combining the CDR3 with reference TRBV7-8 and TRBJ2-4 gives the whole variable domain GAGVSQSPRYKVAKRGQDVALRCDPISGHVSLFWYQQALGQGPEFLTYFQNEAQLDKSGLPSDRFFAERPEGSVSTLKIQRTQQEDSAVYLCASRELAGGYNERYFGAGTRLSVL.

The rearrangement uses TRBV7-2 and TRBJ2-3; the D gene could be TRBD1 or TRBD2 (7 bases each). CDR3 length equals 15 residues. Per germline, CDR1 SGHTA and CDR2 FQGNSA. The CDR3 DNA follows: TGTGCAACCAGAGGGGGCGGGAGAGGACCAGATACGCAGTATTTT. Amino acid sequence: CATRGGGRGPDTQYF.

A remark on this clonotype: A read error may explain this, as a much larger clone is one base away. This sequence joins TRBV20-1 and TRBJ1-5; the D gene is possibly TRBD1 (5 bases). The V end was cut by 3 bases, the J end by 5 bases, with 11 bases between. CDR1 DFQATT and CDR2 SNEGSKA come from the germline V gene (reference sequence). The CDR3 is made up of 13 amino acids. For the CDR3, the DNA is TGCAGTGCTAGCGGGGCCCGGGATCAGCCCCAGCATTTT. This sequence encodes CSASGARDQPQHF.

This clonotype was observed once. The chain couples TRBV27 to TRBJ1-2, with 7 bases that match TRBD1. CDR1 and CDR2 from the germline V gene are MNHEY and SMNVEV (reference sequence). The CDR3 loop spans 12 amino acids. The V gene end was trimmed by 9 bases and the J gene end by 4 bases; junction bases not matched to a gene: 5. The DNA for the CDR3 is TGTGCCAGTTACAGGGGCGGCTATGGCTACACCTTC. It codes for CASYRGGYGYTF.

This clonotype was detected a few times. The rearrangement links TRBV3-1 to TRBJ2-1; TRBD2 agrees at 10 bases. There are 15 residues in the CDR3. J gave up 9 bases and V 4 bases, and 9 bases lay outside the gene matches. The germline V gene encodes CDR1 LGHDT and CDR2 YNNKEL (reference sequence). Here the CDR3 reads CASSPRVAGGAEQFF. The CDR3 region has the DNA TGTGCCAGCAGCCCCCGGGTAGCGGGAGGTGCTGAGCAGTTCTTC.

The gene calls are TRBV2 and TRBJ2-5; D uncertain. Germline CDR1 reads SNHLY; CDR2 reads FYNNEI. Trimming left V 7 bases short and J 2 bases short, with 11 bases between. This CDR3 comprises 13 residues. The CDR3 DNA is TGTGCCAGCATACTTAGCCGGCAAGAGACCCAGTACTTC. It translates to CASILSRQETQYF.

The V and J genes are TRBV6-6 and TRBJ2-1; the D call may be TRBD1 or TRBD2 (7 bases each). Germline CDR1 and CDR2: MNHNY and SVGAGI (reference sequence). This CDR3 comprises 16 residues. The V end was cut by 2 bases, the J end by 8 bases, with 19 bases between. The CDR3 here is CASSYPTDREGHEQFF. The CDR3 DNA follows: TGTGCCAGCAGTTACCCAACCGACAGGGAGGGGCATGAGCAGTTCTTC.

For the CDR3, the DNA is TGCGCCAGCAGCCCAGTTCCGGGGGACTACGAGCAGTACTTC. Translating gives CASSPVPGDYEQYF. This chain uses TRBV5-1 with TRBJ2-7; tentatively, D is TRBD2 (6 bases). The CDR3 totals 14 residues. V lost 4 bases to trimming and J lost 3 bases, with 14 bases between them. The germline V gene has CDR1 SGHRS and CDR2 YFSETQ. Variable domain in full (rest from reference TRBV5-1 and TRBJ2-7): KAGVTQTPRYLIKTRGQQVTLSCSPISGHRSVSWYQQTPGQGLQFLFEYFSETQRNKGNFPGRFSGRQFSNSRSEMNVSTLELGDSALYLCASSPVPGDYEQYFGPGTRLTVT.

The chain links TRBV6-6 to TRBJ2-1; TRBD2 might be the D (5 bases). The germline CDR1 and CDR2 sequences are MNHNY and SVGAGI (reference sequence). V lost 2 bases, J lost 6 bases, and 11 bases lay in between. The CDR3 extends over 14 amino acids. CDR3 nucleotides: TGTGCCAGCAGTTACCGGAGGCTATCCAATGAGCAGTTCTTC. This sequence encodes CASSYRRLSNEQFF.

The chain recombines TRBV27 with TRBJ1-2, with D perhaps matching TRBD1 (6 bases). Trimming took off 6 bases at V and 5 bases at J, with 16 bases between the two ends. Germline V lookup: CDR1 MNHEY, CDR2 SMNVEV (reference sequence). This CDR3 has 14 residues. The DNA for the CDR3 is TGTGCCAGCAGACCGACAGGACGATCTTATGGCTACACCTTC. Its protein is CASRPTGRSYGYTF.

J is TRBJ2-7 and V is TRBV20-1; TRBD2 agrees at 7 bases. CDR1 and CDR2 from the germline V gene are DFQATT and SNEGSKA (reference sequence). V shed 7 bases and J 2 bases; nucleotides not matched to a gene: 8. This CDR3 is built from 13 residues. The CDR3 sequence is CSGEGGEAYEQYF. CDR3 bases: TGCAGTGGGGAGGGAGGGGAAGCCTACGAGCAGTACTTC.

The chain couples TRBV4-1 to TRBJ1-5; D unresolved. Germline V gives CDR1 MGHRA, CDR2 YSYEKL. CDR3 length: 16 amino acids. Trimming shortened V by 1 base and J by 0 bases, and 10 bases separated the two germline ends. CDR3 bases: TGCGCCAGCAGCCAAGGTGGGCAATATAGCAATCAGCCCCAGCATTTT. Protein product: CASSQGGQYSNQPQHF.

This chain joins TRBV20-1 and TRBJ1-2; D not resolved. The CDR3 is made up of 15 amino acids. V was shortened by 3 bases and J by 0 bases, with 14 bases between the two germline ends. Germline lookup yields CDR1 DFQATT and CDR2 SNEGSKA (reference sequence). The DNA for the CDR3 is TGCAGTGCTAGCCCGGAGATCTTAGCTAACTATGGCTACACCTTC. Residues: CSASPEILANYGYTF.

This chain joins TRBV20-1 and TRBJ2-4; the D is unclear. The J call is in doubt because the DNA end fits TRBJ2-7 better. The CDR3 is made up of 14 amino acids. Germline CDR1 DFQATT, CDR2 SNEGSKA (reference sequence). CDR3 sequence reads: CSAIESRSLYEQYF. The DNA for the CDR3 is TGCAGTGCTATTGAGAGTCGGTCTCTCTACGAGCAGTACTTC.

This chain links TRBV4-1 with TRBJ2-7; D might be TRBD2 (5 bases). Germline-derived CDR1 and CDR2 are MGHRA and YSYEKL. The CDR3 totals 16 residues. Trimming left V 8 bases short and J 3 bases short, with 23 bases between. The CDR3 protein is CASVPPGFSDIYEQYF. The CDR3 DNA sequence: TGCGCCAGCGTCCCTCCGGGGTTCTCTGACATCTACGAGCAGTACTTC.

This clonotype has only a few counts. The chain combines TRBV20-1 with TRBJ2-7, with 11 bases matching TRBD2. CDR1 DFQATT and CDR2 SNEGSKA come from the germline V gene (reference sequence). J was trimmed by 5 bases and V by 6 bases; bases with no gene match: 6. The CDR3 length is 13 residues. In nucleotides, the CDR3 is TGCAGTGCCCGACTAGCGGGATACGACGAGCAGTACTTC. Protein: CSARLAGYDEQYF.

This chain joins TRBV27 and TRBJ2-7; D perhaps matches TRBD2 (6 bases). This CDR3 spans 13 amino acids. V shed 5 bases and J shed 4 bases, with 12 bases lying between them. Per the germline V gene, CDR1 is MNHEY and CDR2 is SMNVEV (reference sequence). The CDR3 region is CASSAGYGYEQYF. The CDR3 region has the DNA TGTGCCAGCAGTGCGGGGTATGGATACGAGCAGTACTTC.

CDR3 DNA: TGTGCCAGCAGAGTGGGAGCAATGACCTATGGCTACACCTTC. Its protein product is CASRVGAMTYGYTF. The genes are TRBV28 and TRBJ1-2; unclear D gene. Germline V CDR1 and CDR2: MDHEN, SYDVKM. CDR3 length: 14 amino acids. Trimming pared 6 bases from V and 4 bases from J, leaving 15 bases between.

The chain has TRBV6-2 or TRBV6-3 and TRBJ2-7; D remains ambiguous. The germline V gene has CDR1 MNHEY and CDR2 SVGEGT. V was cut by 0 bases and J by 4 bases, with 7 bases left in between. This CDR3 is built from 13 residues. The CDR3 is CASSYSVGYEQYF. The CDR3 DNA sequence: TGTGCCAGCAGTTACTCCGTGGGATACGAGCAGTACTTC.

This clonotype was found a few times. The junction departs from the called germline gene at one end, perhaps through a read error. J is TRBJ1-1 and V is TRBV6-5; no clear D gene. The CDR3 is 11 residues long. Looked up from germline, CDR1 is MNHEY and CDR2 is SVGAGI. In nucleotides, the CDR3 is TGTGCCGGCAGTTCTAACACTGAAGCTTTCTTT. It specifies CAGSSNTEAFF.

This clonotype was recorded a few times. This chain uses TRBV29-1 with TRBJ1-2; 8 bases line up with TRBD1. This CDR3 is 16 amino acids long. V lost 1 base and J lost 6; bases outside the gene matches: 13. CDR1 SQVTM and CDR2 ANQGSEA come from the germline V gene. The CDR3 protein is CSVEGGATGARHGYTF. The CDR3 DNA reads as TGCAGCGTTGAAGGAGGGGCGACAGGGGCGAGGCATGGCTACACCTTC. The full variable domain, completed using reference TRBV29-1 and TRBJ1-2, is SAVISQKPSRDICQRGTSLTIQCQVDSQVTMMFWYRQQPGQSLTLIATANQGSEATYESGFVIDKFPISRPNLTFSTLTVSNMSPEDSSIYLCSVEGGATGARHGYTFGSGTRLTVV.

This clonotype was detected ten times or more. A much bigger clone sits one base away, suggesting this may be a read error. The V call is TRBV20-1, the J call TRBJ2-1; D call uncertain. The end of the DNA aligns better with TRBJ2-7, so the J call may be wrong. Germline CDR1 is DFQATT and CDR2 is SNEGSKA (reference sequence). The CDR3 spans 12 residues. The chain's CDR3 is CSARGSYNEQYF. The CDR3 DNA reads TGCAGTGCTAGAGGGTCCTACAATGAGCAGTACTTC.

This sequence joins TRBV20-1 and TRBJ2-7; 7 nucleotides line up with TRBD1. The germline V gene encodes CDR1 DFQATT and CDR2 SNEGSKA (reference sequence). The V gene end was trimmed by 4 bases and the J gene end by 1 base; junction bases not matched to a gene: 4. This CDR3 contains 13 residues. CDR3: CSANRGKSYEQYF. CDR3 nucleotide sequence: TGCAGTGCTAACAGGGGTAAATCCTACGAGCAGTACTTC.

The table lists this clonotype with a few counts. J is TRBJ2-1 and V is TRBV4-1, with 9 bases matching TRBD2. Germline lookup yields CDR1 MGHRA and CDR2 YSYEKL. This CDR3 is built from 15 residues. Trimming removed 5 bases from V and 2 bases from J; junction bases left unmatched: 4. CDR3 coding DNA: TGCGCCAGCAGCTATCTAGCGGGAACCTACAATGAGCAGTTCTTC. Protein sequence: CASSYLAGTYNEQFF.

This chain uses TRBV4-3 with TRBJ2-7; weak D call: TRBD1 (5 bases). This CDR3 contains 16 residues. V dropped 0 bases and J dropped 6 bases, with 18 bases sitting between them. In germline, CDR1 is LGHNA, CDR2 YSLEER. The chain's CDR3 is CASSQDYIDSWAEQYF. CDR3 coding DNA: TGCGCCAGCAGCCAAGATTATATAGACAGTTGGGCCGAGCAGTACTTC.

The chain joins TRBV27 to TRBJ2-5; the match to TRBD1 covers 8 bases. Trimming removed 5 bases from V and 1 base from J; junction bases left unmatched: 9. This CDR3 has 16 residues. Germline-derived CDR1 and CDR2 are MNHEY and SMNVEV (reference sequence). CDR3 region: CASSALPGQVQETQYF. CDR3 bases: TGTGCCAGCAGTGCCTTGCCGGGACAGGTCCAAGAGACCCAGTACTTC.